The present T cell receptor beta chain was sequenced within a study of blood T cell repertoires in COVID-19. As for the study in general: In each case, the material was cDNA or gDNA derived from T cells, B-cell-depleted T cells, or PBMCs.

Method: immunoSEQ multiplex PCR; TCRdb's copy keeps in-frame clones and lacks some. The sample lists approximately 150,000 clones; roughly 87% were seen once. J gave up 4 bases and V 5 bases, and 2 bases lay outside the gene matches. Looked up from germline, CDR1 is GTSNPN and CDR2 is SVGIG (reference sequence). The CDR3 length is 13 residues. The source of this sequence is a woman in her seventies with acute or convalescent COVID-19. The sequencing sample was made of peripheral blood. V is TRBV30 and J is TRBJ1-4; 9 bases fit TRBD1. The CDR3 bases are TGTGCCTGGGGACAGGGGATTAATGAAAAACTGTTTTTT. It is translated as CAWGQGINEKLFF.